The clone carrying this TCR beta chain was seen a handful of times. The authors made TCR cDNA by 5'RACE template switching, adding a universal primer site and UMIs. Using its own MiXCR run on the 5' RACE reads, TCRdb lists one record per CDR3 protein. In the table there are roughly 320,000 distinct CDR3 sequences, about 10% of which are singletons. The sample originates from a study of T cells after yellow fever vaccination. Germline loops: CDR1 SGHRS, CDR2 YFSETQ. The CDR3 is 13 amino acids. Trimming stripped 4 bases from V and 2 bases from J, with 7 bases between. This sequence originates from a man aged 18 to 29 who received the YFV17D yellow fever vaccine. This chain connects TRBV5-1 to TRBJ2-1; D possibly corresponds to TRBD2 (5 bases). Sequenced here: CD4+ T cells sorted from PBMCs, sampled 45 days after the yellow fever booster vaccination. Here the CDR3 reads CASSMGAYNEQFF. CDR3 bases: TGCGCCAGCAGCATGGGAGCCTACAATGAGCAGTTCTTC. Full variable domain (missing parts from reference TRBV5-1 and TRBJ2-1): KAGVTQTPRYLIKTRGQQVTLSCSPISGHRSVSWYQQTPGQGLQFLFEYFSETQRNKGNFPGRFSGRQFSNSRSEMNVSTLELGDSALYLCASSMGAYNEQFFGPGTRLTVL.